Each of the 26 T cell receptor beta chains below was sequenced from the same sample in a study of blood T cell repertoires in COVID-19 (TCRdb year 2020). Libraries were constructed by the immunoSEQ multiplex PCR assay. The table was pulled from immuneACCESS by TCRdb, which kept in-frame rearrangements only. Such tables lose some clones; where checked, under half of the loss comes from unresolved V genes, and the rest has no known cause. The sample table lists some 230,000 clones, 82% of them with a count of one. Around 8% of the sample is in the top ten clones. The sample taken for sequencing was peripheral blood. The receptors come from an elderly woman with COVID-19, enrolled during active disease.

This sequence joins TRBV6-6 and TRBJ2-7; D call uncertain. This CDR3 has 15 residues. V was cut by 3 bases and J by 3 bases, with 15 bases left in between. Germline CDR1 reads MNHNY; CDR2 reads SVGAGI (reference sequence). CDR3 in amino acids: CASSYLENRIYEQYF. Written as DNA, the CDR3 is TGTGCCAGCAGTTATTTAGAGAACCGCATCTACGAGCAGTACTTC.

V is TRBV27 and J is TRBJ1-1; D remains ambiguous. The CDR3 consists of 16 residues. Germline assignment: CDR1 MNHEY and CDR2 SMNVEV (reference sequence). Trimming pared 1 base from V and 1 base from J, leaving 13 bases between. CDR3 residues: CASSLYGDLGNTEAFF. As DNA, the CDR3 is TGTGCCAGCAGTTTATACGGGGATCTGGGGAACACTGAAGCTTTCTTT.

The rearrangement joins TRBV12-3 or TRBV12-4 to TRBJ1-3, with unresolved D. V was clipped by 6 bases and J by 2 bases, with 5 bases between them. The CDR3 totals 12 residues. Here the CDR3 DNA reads TGTGCCAGCAGCGGGGCTGGAAACACCATATATTTT. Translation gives CASSGAGNTIYF.

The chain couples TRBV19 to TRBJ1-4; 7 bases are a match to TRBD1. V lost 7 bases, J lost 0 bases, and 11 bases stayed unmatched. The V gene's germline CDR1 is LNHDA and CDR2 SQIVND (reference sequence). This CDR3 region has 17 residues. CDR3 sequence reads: CASINLRDSATNEKLFF. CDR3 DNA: TGTGCCAGTATTAACCTCCGGGACAGTGCAACTAATGAAAAACTGTTTTTT.

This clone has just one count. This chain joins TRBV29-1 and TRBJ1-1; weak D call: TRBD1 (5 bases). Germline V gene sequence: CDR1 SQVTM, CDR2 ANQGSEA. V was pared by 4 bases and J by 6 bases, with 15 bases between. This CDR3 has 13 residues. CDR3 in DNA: TGCAGCGTTGGGGCAGGGAGGGGAGCTGAAGCTTTCTTT. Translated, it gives CSVGAGRGAEAFF. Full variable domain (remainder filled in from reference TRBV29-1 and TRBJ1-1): SAVISQKPSRDICQRGTSLTIQCQVDSQVTMMFWYRQQPGQSLTLIATANQGSEATYESGFVIDKFPISRPNLTFSTLTVSNMSPEDSSIYLCSVGAGRGAEAFFGQGTRLTVV.

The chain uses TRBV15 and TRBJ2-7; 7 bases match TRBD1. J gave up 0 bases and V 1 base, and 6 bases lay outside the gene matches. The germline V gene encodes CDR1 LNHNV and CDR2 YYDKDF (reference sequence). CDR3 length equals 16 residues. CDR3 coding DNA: TGTGCCACCAGCAGAGCCTTGGGACAGAGCTCCTACGAGCAGTACTTC. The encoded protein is CATSRALGQSSYEQYF.

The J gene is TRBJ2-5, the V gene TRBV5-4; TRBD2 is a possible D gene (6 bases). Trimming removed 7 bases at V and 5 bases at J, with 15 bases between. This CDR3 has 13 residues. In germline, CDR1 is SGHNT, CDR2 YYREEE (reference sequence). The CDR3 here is CASGTGGFETQYF. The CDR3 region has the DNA TGTGCCAGCGGAACTGGGGGGTTTGAGACCCAGTACTTC.

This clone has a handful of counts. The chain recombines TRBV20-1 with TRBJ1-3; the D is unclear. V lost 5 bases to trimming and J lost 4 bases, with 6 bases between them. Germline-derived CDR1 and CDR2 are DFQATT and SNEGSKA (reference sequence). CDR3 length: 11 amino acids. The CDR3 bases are TGCAGTGCTCTATTCGGAAACACCATATATTTT. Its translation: CSALFGNTIYF.

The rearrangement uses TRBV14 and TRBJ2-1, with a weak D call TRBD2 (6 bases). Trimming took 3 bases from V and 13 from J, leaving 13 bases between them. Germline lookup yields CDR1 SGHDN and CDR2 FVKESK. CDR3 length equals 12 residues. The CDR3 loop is CASSQAGTYQFF. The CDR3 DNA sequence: TGTGCCAGCAGCCAGGCAGGGACTTATCAGTTCTTC.

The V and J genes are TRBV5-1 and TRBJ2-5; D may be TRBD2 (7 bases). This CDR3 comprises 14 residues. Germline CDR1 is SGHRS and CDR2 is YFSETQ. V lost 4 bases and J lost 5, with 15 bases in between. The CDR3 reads CASSRGGLSETQYF. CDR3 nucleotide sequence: TGCGCCAGCAGCAGGGGGGGGCTCTCGGAGACCCAGTACTTC.

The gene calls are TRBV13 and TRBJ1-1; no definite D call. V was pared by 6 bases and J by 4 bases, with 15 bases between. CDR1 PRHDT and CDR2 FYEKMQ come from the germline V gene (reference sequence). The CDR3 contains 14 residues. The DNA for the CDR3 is TGTGCCAGCAGTTCGCCGGCGGGATTCACTGAAGCTTTCTTT. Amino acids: CASSSPAGFTEAFF.

CDR3 sequence (DNA): TGTGCCAGCAGCTTAGGCGGGAGTTACGAGCAGTACTTC. Protein: CASSLGGSYEQYF. The gene calls are TRBV11-3 and TRBJ2-7; the match to TRBD2 covers 7 bases. Germline-derived CDR1 and CDR2 are SGHNT and YENEEA. The V gene end was trimmed by 1 base and the J gene end by 4 bases; junction bases not matched to a gene: 1. The CDR3 sequence is 13 residues long.

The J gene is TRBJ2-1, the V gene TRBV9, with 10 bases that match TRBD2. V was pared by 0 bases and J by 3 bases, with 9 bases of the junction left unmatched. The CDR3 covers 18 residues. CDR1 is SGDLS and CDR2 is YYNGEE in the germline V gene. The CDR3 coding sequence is TGTGCCAGCAGCGTAGGGGGCGGGACTAGCGAGGTCTACAATGAGCAGTTCTTC. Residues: CASSVGGGTSEVYNEQFF.

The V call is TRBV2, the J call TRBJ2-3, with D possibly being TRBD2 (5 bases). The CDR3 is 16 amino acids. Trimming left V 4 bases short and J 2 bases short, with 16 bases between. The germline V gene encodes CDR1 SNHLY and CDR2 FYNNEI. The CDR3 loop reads CASSGGLVRNTDTQYF. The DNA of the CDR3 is TGTGCCAGCAGTGGCGGACTCGTCCGAAACACAGATACGCAGTATTTT.

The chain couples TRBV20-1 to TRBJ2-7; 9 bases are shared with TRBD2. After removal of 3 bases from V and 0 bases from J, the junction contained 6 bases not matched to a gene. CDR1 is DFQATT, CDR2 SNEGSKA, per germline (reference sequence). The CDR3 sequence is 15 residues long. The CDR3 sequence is CSASPSGVSSYEQYF. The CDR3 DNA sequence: TGCAGTGCTAGTCCTAGCGGGGTTAGCTCCTACGAGCAGTACTTC.

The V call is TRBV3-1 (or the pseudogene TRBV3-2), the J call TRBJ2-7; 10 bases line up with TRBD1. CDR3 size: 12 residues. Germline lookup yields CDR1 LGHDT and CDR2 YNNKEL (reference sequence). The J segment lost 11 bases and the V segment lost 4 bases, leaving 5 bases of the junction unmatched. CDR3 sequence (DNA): TGTGCCAGCAGCCCTGCGGACAGGGGGAAGTACTTC. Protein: CASSPADRGKYF.

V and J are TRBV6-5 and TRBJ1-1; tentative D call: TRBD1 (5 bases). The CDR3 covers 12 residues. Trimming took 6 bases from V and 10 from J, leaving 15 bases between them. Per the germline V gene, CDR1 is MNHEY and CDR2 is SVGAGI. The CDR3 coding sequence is TGTGCCAGCAGCGGGGGACGGGTAGCAGCTTTCTTT. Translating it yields CASSGGRVAAFF.

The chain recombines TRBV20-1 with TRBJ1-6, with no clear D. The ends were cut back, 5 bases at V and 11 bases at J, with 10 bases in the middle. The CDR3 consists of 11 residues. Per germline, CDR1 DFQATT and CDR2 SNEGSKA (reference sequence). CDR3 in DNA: TGCAGTGCTGCTACTAGTACACCCCTCCACTTT. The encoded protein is CSAATSTPLHF.

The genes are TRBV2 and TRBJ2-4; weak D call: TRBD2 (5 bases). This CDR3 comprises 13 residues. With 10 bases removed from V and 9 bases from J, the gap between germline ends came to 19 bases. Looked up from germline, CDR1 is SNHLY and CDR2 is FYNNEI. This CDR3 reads CATGKDELGIQYF. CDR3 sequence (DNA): TGTGCCACGGGGAAAGACGAACTCGGCATTCAGTACTTC.

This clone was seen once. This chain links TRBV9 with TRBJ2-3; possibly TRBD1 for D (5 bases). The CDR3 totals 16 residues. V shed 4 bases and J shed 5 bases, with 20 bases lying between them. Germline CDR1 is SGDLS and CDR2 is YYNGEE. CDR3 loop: CASSPRGDLARDTQYF. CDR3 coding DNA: TGTGCCAGCAGCCCTAGGGGCGACTTGGCACGAGATACGCAGTATTTT. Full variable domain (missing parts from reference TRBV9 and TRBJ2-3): DSGVTQTPKHLITATGQRVTLRCSPRSGDLSVYWYQQSLDQGLQFLIQYYNGEERAKGNILERFSAQQFPDLHSELNLSSLELGDSALYFCASSPRGDLARDTQYFGPGTRLTVL.

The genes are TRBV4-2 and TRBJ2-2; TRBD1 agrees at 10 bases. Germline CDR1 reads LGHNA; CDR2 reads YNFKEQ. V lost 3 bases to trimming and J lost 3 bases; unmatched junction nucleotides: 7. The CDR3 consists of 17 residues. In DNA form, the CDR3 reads TGTGCCAGCAGCCAGGGAAGCGGGACAGGGGACACCGGGGAGCTGTTTTTT. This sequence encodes CASSQGSGTGDTGELFF.

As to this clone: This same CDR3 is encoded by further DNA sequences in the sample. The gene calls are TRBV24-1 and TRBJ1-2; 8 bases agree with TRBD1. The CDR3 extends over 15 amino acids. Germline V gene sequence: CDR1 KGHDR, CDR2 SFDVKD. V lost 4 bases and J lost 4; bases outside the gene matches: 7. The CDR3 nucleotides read TGTGCCACCAGTGACCCCGGACAGGGCGGCTATGGCTACACCTTC. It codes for CATSDPGQGGYGYTF.

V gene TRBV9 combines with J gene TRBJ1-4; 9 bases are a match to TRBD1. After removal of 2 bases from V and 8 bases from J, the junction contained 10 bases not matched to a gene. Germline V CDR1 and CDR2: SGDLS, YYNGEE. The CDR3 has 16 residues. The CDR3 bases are TGTGCCAGCAGCGTCGGAACCGGGACAGGGCACGAAAAACTGTTTTTT. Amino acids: CASSVGTGTGHEKLFF.

The CDR3 DNA is TGTGCCAGCAGTAGACAGGGAATGAACACTGAAGCTTTCTTT. This codes for CASSRQGMNTEAFF. This chain connects TRBV6-5 to TRBJ1-1; 7 nucleotides line up with TRBD1. Germline loops: CDR1 MNHEY, CDR2 SVGAGI. The CDR3 contains 14 residues. After removal of 5 bases from V and 0 bases from J, the junction contained 3 bases not matched to a gene.

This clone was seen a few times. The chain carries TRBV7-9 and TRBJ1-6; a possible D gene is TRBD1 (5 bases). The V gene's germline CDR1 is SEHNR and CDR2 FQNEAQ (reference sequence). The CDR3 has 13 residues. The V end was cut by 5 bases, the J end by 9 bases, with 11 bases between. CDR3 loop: CASSQGVGSPLHF. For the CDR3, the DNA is TGTGCCAGCAGCCAAGGGGTTGGTTCACCCCTCCACTTT.

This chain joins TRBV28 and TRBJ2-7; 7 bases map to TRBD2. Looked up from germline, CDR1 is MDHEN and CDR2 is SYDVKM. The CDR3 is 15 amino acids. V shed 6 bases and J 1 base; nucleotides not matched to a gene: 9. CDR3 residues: CASSPRGAGSYEQYF. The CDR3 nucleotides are TGTGCCAGCAGCCCTCGGGGAGCGGGGTCCTACGAGCAGTACTTC.